This T cell receptor beta chain was retrieved from a study of T cells after yellow fever vaccination. Overall study context: Low-cell-number fractions underwent preparation using SMART-Seq v4 Ultra Low Input. Broader study findings: By day 5 rather than day 15, the secondary response had peaked, though it was weaker. The booster response re-showed most primary clones: approximately 95% CD4, almost 90% CD8.

The germline V and J ends were trimmed by 8 bases and 2 bases, with 19 bases remaining between them. The CDR3 totals 16 residues. The TCR cDNA carried a universal primer site and UMIs from 5'RACE template switching. A single record per CDR3 protein comes from TCRdb applying MiXCR to the 5' RACE reads. The data show a few hundred thousand distinct CDR3 sequences, roughly 4.3% seen once. This clonotype was detected a few times. Its cognate antigen is unknown. The genes are TRBV12-3 or TRBV12-4 and TRBJ2-1; perhaps D is TRBD1 or TRBD2 (5 bases each). The clonotype comes from a young man who received the YFV17D yellow fever vaccine. This sample comprised PBMCs, obtained 5 days after the yellow fever booster vaccination. CDR3 amino acids: CASGPGTPAAYNEQFF. The CDR3 bases are TGTGCCAGCGGGCCCGGGACCCCAGCCGCCTACAATGAGCAGTTCTTC.